This TCR beta chain was sequenced during a study of OX40 agonist ivuxolimab in advanced cancers. Comment on this clone: The antigen is undetermined.

The CDR3 has 14 amino acids. The germline CDR1 and CDR2 sequences are GTSNPN and SVGIG (reference sequence). V lost 4 bases and J lost 2, with 12 bases in between. Some clones are missing from TCRdb's copy, which holds only in-frame ones; the method was immunoSEQ multiplex PCR. The data contain 120,000 or so clones, approximately 89% of them seen just once; the ten biggest clones take up approximately 0.29%. General observations from the study: Some patients who did not respond also had low normalized T-cell clonal expansion.

V usage is TRBV30 and J usage is TRBJ1-3; D not certain. The sequence came from an adult with an advanced solid tumor such as melanoma, head and neck, liver or kidney cancer. The source material was CD4+ or CD8+ T cells sorted from blood, sampled in a trial of the OX40 agonist ivuxolimab. CDR3 residues: CAWKKGPAGNTIYF. CDR3 nucleotide sequence: TGTGCCTGGAAAAAGGGTCCGGCTGGAAACACCATATATTTT.